Presented here are 27 T cell receptor beta chains from one specimen sequenced in a study of blood T cell repertoires in COVID-19 (dated by TCRdb to between 2020 and 2021). The library was obtained by the immunoSEQ multiplex PCR assay. The source is immuneACCESS, and TCRdb retained only in-frame sequences with V and J called. Part of the clones is not carried over; for the studies checked, unresolved V genes explain less than half of this, and the remainder is unexplained. The sample table shows 80,000 to 95,000 clones, and 85% are seen once. The ten largest clones capture over 35% of the sample. Sequencing input: peripheral blood. Every receptor here comes from a man older than 75 with acute or convalescent COVID-19.

This chain uses TRBV30 with TRBJ2-5; D ambiguous. The V gene's germline CDR1 is GTSNPN and CDR2 SVGIG (reference sequence). With 2 bases removed from V and 2 bases from J, the gap between germline ends came to 21 bases. The CDR3 has 17 amino acids. CDR3 loop: CAWSSRREVSGQETQYF. The CDR3 nucleotides read TGTGCCTGGAGTTCCCGCCGCGAGGTGTCTGGGCAAGAGACCCAGTACTTC.

The V gene is TRBV5-1, the J gene TRBJ1-1; 8 bases align to TRBD1. The junction had 5 bases not matched to a gene; V was cut back by 4 bases and J by 0 bases. The CDR3 has 15 amino acids. Germline CDR1 reads SGHRS; CDR2 reads YFSETQ. The CDR3 DNA reads TGCGCCAGCAGCGAGACGACAGGGGTGAACACTGAAGCTTTCTTT. Translated, it gives CASSETTGVNTEAFF.

The rearrangement links TRBV4-1 to TRBJ1-2; perhaps TRBD1 as D (6 bases). The CDR3 runs to 16 residues. The germline gives CDR1 MGHRA, CDR2 YSYEKL. The V gene lost 0 bases and the J gene lost 0 bases, with 11 bases spanning the gap. The chain's CDR3 is CASSQEWTATNYGYTF. The CDR3 DNA is TGCGCCAGCAGCCAAGAATGGACAGCTACTAACTATGGCTACACCTTC.

The chain couples TRBV5-8 to TRBJ2-7; 7 nucleotides agree with TRBD1. The germline V gene has CDR1 SGHTS and CDR2 YDEGEE. The V segment lost 4 bases and the J segment 2 bases; nucleotides outside the gene matches: 9. This CDR3 is built from 15 residues. DNA for the CDR3: TGTGCCAGCAGCCCTCCGGGACAGAATACCTACGAGCAGTACTTC. It codes for CASSPPGQNTYEQYF.

V is TRBV27 and J is TRBJ1-5; D might be TRBD1 (5 bases). Germline V lookup: CDR1 MNHEY, CDR2 SMNVEV (reference sequence). The CDR3 has 14 residues. Trimming pared 2 bases from V and 7 bases from J, leaving 12 bases between. Here the CDR3 reads CASSLRGSKQPQHF. CDR3 DNA: TGTGCCAGCAGTTTACGGGGGTCTAAACAGCCCCAGCATTTT.

This sequence joins TRBV25-1 and TRBJ2-7; tentative D call: TRBD2 (5 bases). Trimming left V 7 bases short and J 2 bases short, with 18 bases between. CDR1 and CDR2 (germline): MGHDK, SYGVNS. This CDR3 region has 15 residues. The DNA of the CDR3 is TGTGCCAGCACCGAGGAGGACGAAAAGACCTACGAGCAGTACTTC. Protein sequence: CASTEEDEKTYEQYF.

This rearrangement joins TRBV7-3 to TRBJ2-5, with 8 nucleotides matching TRBD2. Germline V gene sequence: CDR1 SGHTA, CDR2 FQGTGA. The CDR3 runs 15 residues. J lost 5 bases, V lost 5 bases, and 10 bases had no gene match. CDR3 nucleotide sequence: TGTGCCAGCAGCCCTAGCGGGCCCGGGATGGAGACCCAGTACTTC. Amino acid sequence: CASSPSGPGMETQYF.

This chain uses TRBV28 with TRBJ1-5; D remains ambiguous. The germline V gene has CDR1 MDHEN and CDR2 SYDVKM. The CDR3 consists of 16 residues. Trimming cost V 2 bases and J 1 base, with 12 bases left between them. The CDR3 coding sequence is TGTGCCAGCAGTTTAGCCCAGGTTAGGAGCAATCAGCCCCAGCATTTT. This translates into CASSLAQVRSNQPQHF.

This chain connects TRBV28 to TRBJ2-1; D uncertain. CDR1 is MDHEN and CDR2 is SYDVKM in the germline V gene. This CDR3 comprises 13 residues. V dropped 5 bases and J dropped 4 bases, with 9 bases sitting between them. The CDR3 protein is CASSLTRYNEQFF. CDR3 sequence (DNA): TGTGCCAGCAGTCTTACCCGGTACAATGAGCAGTTCTTC. The full variable domain, rest sourced from reference TRBV28 and TRBJ2-1, is DVKVTQSSRYLVKRTGEKVFLECVQDMDHENMFWYRQDPGLGLRLIYFSYDVKMKEKGDIPEGYSVSREKKERFSLILESASTNQTSMYLCASSLTRYNEQFFGPGTRLTVL.

This clone was seen once. The chain carries TRBV20-1 and TRBJ2-7, with D unclear. Germline loops: CDR1 DFQATT, CDR2 SNEGSKA (reference sequence). CDR3 length: 12 residues. V dropped 3 bases and J dropped 4 bases, with 10 bases sitting between them. This CDR3 is CSASRFSYEQYF. In nucleotides, the CDR3 is TGCAGTGCTAGTCGATTTAGTTACGAGCAGTACTTC.

The chain recombines TRBV11-3 with TRBJ2-3; 10 bases are shared with TRBD2. The CDR3 spans 16 residues. The germline CDR1 and CDR2 sequences are SGHNT and YENEEA. Trimming cost V 5 bases and J 0 bases; bases outside gene matches: 5. CDR3 in amino acids: CASSVGLAVSTDTQYF. CDR3 in DNA: TGTGCCAGCAGCGTCGGACTAGCGGTTAGCACAGATACGCAGTATTTT.

The chain joins TRBV5-1 to TRBJ2-2; D may be TRBD2 (5 bases). The germline V gene encodes CDR1 SGHRS and CDR2 YFSETQ. The CDR3 is 15 amino acids. V was pared by 2 bases and J by 4 bases, with 12 bases between. The CDR3: CASSLGSGSTGELFF. CDR3 coding DNA: TGCGCCAGCAGCTTAGGTTCTGGGAGCACCGGGGAGCTGTTTTTT.

Remarks on this clone: Sequence at one end of the junction differs from germline and may be a read error. The CDR3 DNA follows: TGTGCTAGCAGTTTAGGACAGGGCCTCGGTAATGAAAAACTGTTTTTT. Translated: CASSLGQGLGNEKLFF. The V call is TRBV7-7, the J call TRBJ1-4; 8 bases agree with TRBD1. The germline V gene has CDR1 SSHAT and CDR2 FNYEAQ (reference sequence). CDR3 size: 16 residues.

V usage is TRBV12-1 and J usage is TRBJ1-1. TRBV12-1 corresponds to a pseudogene. This CDR3 comprises 15 residues. The CDR3 coding sequence is TGTGCCAGCAGCTATCTATTGCAGGGAGGACCTGAAGCTTTCTTT. Translated: CASSYLLQGGPEAFF.

This clone was found many times. The chain recombines TRBV5-4 with TRBJ2-1; TRBD2 matches at 12 bases. Losses at the gene ends were 0 bases for V and 6 bases for J; bases not matched to a gene: 7. The CDR3 contains 17 residues. Germline-derived CDR1 and CDR2 are SGHNT and YYREEE (reference sequence). This CDR3 is CASSLGVSGLAGNEQFF. For the CDR3, the DNA is TGTGCCAGCAGCTTGGGGGTGTCGGGACTAGCGGGCAATGAGCAGTTCTTC.

J is TRBJ1-4 and V is TRBV18; D gene uncertain. V shed 4 bases and J shed 4 bases, with 19 bases lying between them. CDR1 is KGHSH and CDR2 is LQKENI in the germline V gene. This CDR3 is 17 amino acids long. Here the CDR3 reads CASSQSERLFYNEKLFF. The CDR3 DNA is TGTGCCAGCTCACAAAGCGAGCGGCTATTCTATAATGAAAAACTGTTTTTT.

This clone was seen a single time. The chain couples TRBV6-2 or TRBV6-3 to TRBJ2-7, with TRBD2 matching over 10 bases. This CDR3 is built from 15 residues. CDR1 and CDR2 from the germline V gene are MNHEY and SVGEGT. V shed 6 bases, J shed 2 bases, and the junction held 7 bases outside the gene matches. This CDR3 is CASSARTSGTYEQYF. CDR3 sequence (DNA): TGTGCCAGCAGCGCACGGACTAGCGGCACCTACGAGCAGTACTTC.

The V call is TRBV10-3, the J call TRBJ2-2; 7 bases are shared with TRBD2. V lost 9 bases, J lost 0 bases, and 7 bases stayed unmatched. Germline-derived CDR1 and CDR2 are ENHRY and SYGVKD. The CDR3 has 15 residues. This CDR3 reads CAMASGTANTGELFF. In DNA form, the CDR3 reads TGTGCCATGGCTAGCGGTACAGCGAACACCGGGGAGCTGTTTTTT.

In this sample, this clone turned up once. The chain combines TRBV20-1 with TRBJ1-5, with D unclear. The CDR3 sequence is 15 residues long. Per the germline V gene, CDR1 is DFQATT and CDR2 is SNEGSKA (reference sequence). V lost 3 bases, J lost 0 bases, and 12 bases lay in between. DNA of the CDR3: TGCAGTGCTAGTAACGTGGCCCATAGCAATCAGCCCCAGCATTTT. Protein: CSASNVAHSNQPQHF.

CDR3 region: CASSHSGDNQPQHF. The CDR3 nucleotides read TGTGCCAGCAGCCACTCGGGGGACAATCAGCCCCAGCATTTT. The rearrangement joins TRBV3-1 (or the pseudogene TRBV3-2) to TRBJ1-5; weak D call: TRBD1 (5 bases). The V gene's germline CDR1 is LGHDT and CDR2 YNNKEL (reference sequence). The V gene lost 3 bases and the J gene lost 3 bases, with 9 bases spanning the gap. The CDR3 has 14 amino acids.

This sequence joins TRBV6-5 and TRBJ1-2, with D possibly being TRBD1 (5 bases). V lost 5 bases, J lost 8 bases, and 12 bases lay in between. The CDR3 runs 12 residues. Germline-derived CDR1 and CDR2 are MNHEY and SVGAGI. The CDR3 loop reads CASSTQGGGYTF. CDR3 bases: TGTGCCAGCAGTACCCAGGGTGGCGGCTACACCTTC.

V and J are TRBV9 and TRBJ2-1, with TRBD2 matching over 7 bases. The CDR3 is made up of 14 amino acids. The germline V gene has CDR1 SGDLS and CDR2 YYNGEE. Germline trimming cut 2 bases from V and 4 bases from J; bases unmatched to any gene: 3. Here the CDR3 reads CASSVRAGYNEQFF. The CDR3 region has the DNA TGTGCCAGCAGCGTGCGAGCGGGATACAATGAGCAGTTCTTC.

The V and J genes are TRBV30 and TRBJ1-1, with D possibly being TRBD1 (5 bases). This CDR3 is built from 14 residues. Trimming shortened V by 0 bases and J by 3 bases, and 11 bases separated the two germline ends. The V gene's germline CDR1 is GTSNPN and CDR2 SVGIG (reference sequence). The CDR3 loop is CAWSVRGGDTEAFF. CDR3 DNA sequence: TGTGCCTGGAGTGTAAGGGGCGGAGACACTGAAGCTTTCTTT. The full variable domain, in which reference TRBV30 and TRBJ1-1 provide the parts outside the CDR3, is SQTIHQWPATLVQPVGSPLSLECTVEGTSNPNLYWYRQAAGRGLQLLFYSVGIGQISSEVPQNLSASRPQDRQFILSSKKLLLSDSGFYLCAWSVRGGDTEAFFGQGTRLTVV.

This chain links TRBV30 with TRBJ1-4, with D perhaps matching TRBD1 (6 bases). V was clipped by 0 bases and J by 6 bases, with 14 bases between them. CDR1 is GTSNPN and CDR2 is SVGIG in the germline V gene (reference sequence). CDR3 size: 15 residues. DNA of the CDR3: TGTGCCTGGAGTGTATCGAGGGGGGGGTATGAAAAACTGTTTTTT. Protein product: CAWSVSRGGYEKLFF.

The chain is built from TRBV9 and TRBJ2-2; D possibly corresponds to TRBD2 (6 bases). Trimming pared 0 bases from V and 2 bases from J, leaving 14 bases between. The CDR3 runs to 17 residues. From germline, CDR1 is SGDLS and CDR2 YYNGEE. Written as DNA, the CDR3 is TGTGCCAGCAGCGTAGGGAGACTAGAATTTAACACCGGGGAGCTGTTTTTT. Protein product: CASSVGRLEFNTGELFF.

The rearrangement uses TRBV18 and TRBJ1-5, with TRBD1 matching 7 bases. The germline CDR1 and CDR2 sequences are KGHSH and LQKENI. Unmatched junction bases numbered 14, after V lost 6 bases and J lost 6 bases. This CDR3 is built from 16 residues. CDR3 amino acids: CASSLNPTGFAQPQHF. In DNA form, the CDR3 reads TGTGCCAGCTCCTTAAATCCGACAGGGTTTGCTCAGCCCCAGCATTTT. Based on the CDR3 plus reference TRBV18 and TRBJ1-5, the full variable domain is NAGVMQNPRHLVRRRGQEARLRCSPMKGHSHVYWYRQLPEEGLKFMVYLQKENIIDESGMPKERFSAEFPKEGPSILRIQQVVRGDSAAYFCASSLNPTGFAQPQHFGDGTRLSIL.

The chain employs TRBV7-3 and TRBJ2-1; D is undetermined. The CDR3 sequence is 16 residues long. From germline, CDR1 is SGHTA and CDR2 FQGTGA. V lost 2 bases to trimming and J lost 4 bases, with 15 bases between them. The CDR3 nucleotides read TGTGCCAGCAGCTTAGTGGCAGCGAAGACTTACAATGAGCAGTTCTTC. Encoded protein: CASSLVAAKTYNEQFF.